The text below deals with one T cell receptor (beta chain). Sequencing was performed with immunoSEQ multiplex PCR; in TCRdb, only in-frame clones are kept and a portion is missing. The data contain under 250,000 clones, about nine tenths of them seen just once; the ten biggest clones take up just over 2.5%. The germline V and J ends were trimmed by 6 bases and 6 bases, with 14 bases remaining between them. The CDR3 contains 13 residues. This record comes from a study of blood T cell repertoires in COVID-19. The overall study: Specimens from acute and convalescent COVID-19 originated in the United States, Italy and Spain.

Recruitment covered fewer than 25 US areas and drew participants whose ages spanned roughly 18 to 100 years. Categorization into cohorts depended on clinical history that participants reported. Sequences were obtained from PBMCs or T cells enriched from blood (not recorded which). The chain combines TRBV12-3 or TRBV12-4 with TRBJ1-2; D possibly corresponds to TRBD1 (6 bases). The sequence came from a woman between 25 and 40 years old with acute COVID-19. CDR3: CASRPDRSDGYTF. The CDR3 DNA reads TGTGCCAGCAGACCTGACAGGAGCGATGGCTACACCTTC.